This T cell receptor beta chain appears in the sequencing data of a study of blood T cell repertoires in COVID-19. Original processing methods: The authors estimated nucleated cell counts from reference gene primer amplification. Clones were read by immunoSEQ multiplex PCR, and TCRdb kept only the in-frame ones, dropping some. The V and J calls and clone size were taken over from that table, and D and trimming were inferred from the DNA. The sample contains approximately 140,000 clones, 88% of which appear only once. Germline lookup yields CDR1 SGHTA and CDR2 FQGTGA. CDR3 length: 15 residues. V shed 2 bases, J shed 1 base, and the junction held 5 bases outside the gene matches.

The chain carries TRBV7-3 and TRBJ2-7; TRBD2 agrees at 7 bases. The specimen was peripheral blood. The sequence derives from a human donor in a cohort sampled during active COVID-19. DNA of the CDR3: TGTGCCAGCAGCTTACTAGCGGAGGTGTCCTACGAGCAGTACTTC. Its translation is CASSLLAEVSYEQYF. The full variable domain, rest sourced from reference TRBV7-3 and TRBJ2-7, is GAGVSQTPSNKVTEKGKYVELRCDPISGHTALYWYRQSLGQGPEFLIYFQGTGAADDSGLPNDRFFAVRPEGSVSTLKIQRTERGDSAVYLCASSLLAEVSYEQYFGPGTRLTVT.